This passage covers 3 T cell receptor beta chains from one sample sequenced in a study of cytomegalovirus exposure and HLA in healthy donors. A multiplex PCR was run with 60 Vbeta primers and 13 Jbeta primers. Repertoires were generated with immunoSEQ multiplex PCR, while TCRdb's copy carries only in-frame clones and drops some. The sample records 90,000 to 110,000 clones, about 16% being singletons. Input material: PBMCs. These receptors came from a female donor in good health and CMV-seronegative.

This clone was picked up a small number of times. The chain combines TRBV6-5 with TRBJ2-3; TRBD2 matches 10 bases. V was clipped by 4 bases and J by 4 bases; unmatched bases: 8. This CDR3 spans 16 amino acids. Germline assignment: CDR1 MNHEY and CDR2 SVGAGI. CDR3 protein: CASSSVSGRGADTQYF. CDR3 DNA: TGTGCCAGCAGTTCCGTCAGCGGGAGGGGCGCAGATACGCAGTATTTT.

CDR3 in amino acids: CASTISGGFNQPQHF. CDR3 in DNA: TGTGCCAGCACCATTTCGGGGGGCTTTAATCAGCCCCAGCATTTT. The chain carries TRBV28 and TRBJ1-5; D is perhaps TRBD1 (6 bases). Germline assignment: CDR1 MDHEN and CDR2 SYDVKM. The V gene lost 7 bases and the J gene lost 4 bases, with 17 bases spanning the gap. There are 15 residues in the CDR3.

This chain joins TRBV7-9 and TRBJ1-1; D unresolved. CDR3 length: 15 residues. Germline loops: CDR1 SEHNR, CDR2 FQNEAQ (reference sequence). With 4 bases removed from V and 2 bases from J, the gap between germline ends came to 14 bases. The CDR3 nucleotides are TGTGCCAGCAGCTCGTCGCGGGTCTACAACACTGAAGCTTTCTTT. Amino acid sequence: CASSSSRVYNTEAFF.